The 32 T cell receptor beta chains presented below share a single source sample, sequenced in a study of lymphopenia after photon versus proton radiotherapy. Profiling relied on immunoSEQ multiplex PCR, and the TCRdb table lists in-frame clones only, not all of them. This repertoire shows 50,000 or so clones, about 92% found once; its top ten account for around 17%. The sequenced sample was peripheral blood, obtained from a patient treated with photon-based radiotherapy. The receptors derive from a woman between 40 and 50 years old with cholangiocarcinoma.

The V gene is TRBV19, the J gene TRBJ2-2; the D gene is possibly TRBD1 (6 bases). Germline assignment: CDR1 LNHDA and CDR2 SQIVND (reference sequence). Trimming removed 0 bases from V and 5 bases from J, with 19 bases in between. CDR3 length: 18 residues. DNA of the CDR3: TGTGCCAGTAGTATAGATCAATTTGACAGGTTTCTAACCGGGGAGCTGTTTTTT. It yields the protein CASSIDQFDRFLTGELFF.

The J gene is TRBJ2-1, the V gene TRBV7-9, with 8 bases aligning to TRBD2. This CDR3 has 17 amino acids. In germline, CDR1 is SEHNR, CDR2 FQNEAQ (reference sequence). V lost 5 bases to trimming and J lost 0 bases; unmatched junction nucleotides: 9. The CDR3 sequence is CASSVTSGGSSYNEQFF. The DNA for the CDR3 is TGTGCCAGCAGCGTCACTAGCGGAGGCAGCTCCTACAATGAGCAGTTCTTC.

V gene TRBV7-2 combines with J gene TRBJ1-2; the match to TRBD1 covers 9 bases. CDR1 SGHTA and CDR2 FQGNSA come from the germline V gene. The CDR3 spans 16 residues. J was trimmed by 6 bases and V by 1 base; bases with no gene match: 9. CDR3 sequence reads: CASSLEDRGLGHGYTF. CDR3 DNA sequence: TGTGCCAGCAGCTTAGAGGACAGGGGTTTGGGCCATGGCTACACCTTC.

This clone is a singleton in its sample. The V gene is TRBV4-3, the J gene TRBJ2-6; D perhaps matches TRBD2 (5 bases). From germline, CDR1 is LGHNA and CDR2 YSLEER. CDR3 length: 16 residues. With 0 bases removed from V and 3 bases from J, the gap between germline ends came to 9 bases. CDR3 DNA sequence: TGCGCCAGCAGCCAAGACCGGGGTGGTGGGGCCAACGTCCTGACTTTC. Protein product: CASSQDRGGGANVLTF.

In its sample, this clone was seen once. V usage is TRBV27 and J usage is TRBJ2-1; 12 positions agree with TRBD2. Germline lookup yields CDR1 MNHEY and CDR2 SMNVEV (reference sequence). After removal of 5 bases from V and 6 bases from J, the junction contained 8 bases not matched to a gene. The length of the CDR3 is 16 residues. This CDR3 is CASSGRLAGELNEQFF. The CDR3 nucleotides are TGTGCCAGCAGTGGACGACTAGCGGGAGAACTCAATGAGCAGTTCTTC.

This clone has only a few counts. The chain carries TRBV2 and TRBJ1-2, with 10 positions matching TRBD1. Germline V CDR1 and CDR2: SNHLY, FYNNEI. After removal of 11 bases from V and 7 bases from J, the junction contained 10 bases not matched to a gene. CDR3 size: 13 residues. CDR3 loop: CAAIRDRGLGYTF. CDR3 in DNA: TGTGCCGCAATCCGGGACAGGGGTCTTGGCTACACCTTC.

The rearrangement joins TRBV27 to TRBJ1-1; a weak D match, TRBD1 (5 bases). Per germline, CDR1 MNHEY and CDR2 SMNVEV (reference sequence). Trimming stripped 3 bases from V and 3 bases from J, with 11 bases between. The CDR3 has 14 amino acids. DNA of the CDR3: TGTGCCAGCAGTTTCCGCGGACAATACACTGAAGCTTTCTTT. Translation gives CASSFRGQYTEAFF.

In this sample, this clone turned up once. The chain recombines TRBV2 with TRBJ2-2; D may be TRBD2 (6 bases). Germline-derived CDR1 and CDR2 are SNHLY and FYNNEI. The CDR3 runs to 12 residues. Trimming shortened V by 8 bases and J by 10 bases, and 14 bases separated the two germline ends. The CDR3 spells CASRRGGAELFF. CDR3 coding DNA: TGTGCCAGCCGGCGTGGAGGGGCGGAGCTGTTTTTT. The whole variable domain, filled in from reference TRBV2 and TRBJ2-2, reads EPEVTQTPSHQVTQMGQEVILRCVPISNHLYFYWYRQILGQKVEFLVSFYNNEISEKSEIFDDQFSVERPDGSNFTLKIRSTKLEDSAMYFCASRRGGAELFFGEGSRLTVL.

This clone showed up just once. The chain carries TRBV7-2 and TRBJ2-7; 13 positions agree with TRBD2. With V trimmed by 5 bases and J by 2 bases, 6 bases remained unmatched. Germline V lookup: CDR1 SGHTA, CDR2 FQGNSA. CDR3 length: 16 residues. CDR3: CASSLLGLAGAYEQYF. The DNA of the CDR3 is TGTGCCAGCAGCCTCTTAGGACTAGCGGGAGCCTACGAGCAGTACTTC.

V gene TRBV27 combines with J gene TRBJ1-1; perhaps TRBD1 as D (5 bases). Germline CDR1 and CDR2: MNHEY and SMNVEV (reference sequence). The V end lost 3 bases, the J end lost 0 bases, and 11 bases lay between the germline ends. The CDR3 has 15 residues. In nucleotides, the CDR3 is TGTGCCAGCAGTTTTCAGGGTGGTGTGAACACTGAAGCTTTCTTT. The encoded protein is CASSFQGGVNTEAFF.

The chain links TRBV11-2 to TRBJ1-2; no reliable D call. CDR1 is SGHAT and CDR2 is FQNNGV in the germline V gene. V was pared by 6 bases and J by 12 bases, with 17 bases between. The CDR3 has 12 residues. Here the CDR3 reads CASSGRSTQDTF. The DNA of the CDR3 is TGTGCCAGCAGTGGCAGATCGACGCAGGACACCTTC.

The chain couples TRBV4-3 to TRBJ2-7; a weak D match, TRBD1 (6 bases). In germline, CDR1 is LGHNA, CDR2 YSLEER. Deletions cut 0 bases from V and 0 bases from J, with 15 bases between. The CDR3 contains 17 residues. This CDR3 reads CASSQDSGAFSSYEQYF. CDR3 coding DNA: TGCGCCAGCAGCCAAGATTCAGGGGCCTTTAGCTCCTACGAGCAGTACTTC.

The chain's CDR3 is CASSLGGGHDEQYF. The CDR3, as DNA: TGTGCCAGCAGCTTAGGCGGAGGGCACGACGAGCAGTACTTC. This sequence joins TRBV13 and TRBJ2-7, with a possible D match to TRBD2 (6 bases). V gave up 0 bases and J gave up 5 bases, with 11 bases separating them. The length of the CDR3 is 14 residues. Germline loops: CDR1 PRHDT, CDR2 FYEKMQ (reference sequence).

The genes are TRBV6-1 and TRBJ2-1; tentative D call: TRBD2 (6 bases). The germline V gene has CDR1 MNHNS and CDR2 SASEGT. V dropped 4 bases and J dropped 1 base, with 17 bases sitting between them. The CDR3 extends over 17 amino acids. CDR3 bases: TGTGCCAGCAGTGCCCGGGGGTCCCTAAGGTCCTACAATGAGCAGTTCTTC. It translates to CASSARGSLRSYNEQFF.

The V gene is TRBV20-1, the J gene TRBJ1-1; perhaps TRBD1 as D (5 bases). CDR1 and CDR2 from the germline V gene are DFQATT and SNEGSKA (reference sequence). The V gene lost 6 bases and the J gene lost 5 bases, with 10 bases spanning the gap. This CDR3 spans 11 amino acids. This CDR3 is CSAVGRTEAFF. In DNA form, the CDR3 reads TGCAGTGCCGTGGGACGGACTGAAGCTTTCTTT.

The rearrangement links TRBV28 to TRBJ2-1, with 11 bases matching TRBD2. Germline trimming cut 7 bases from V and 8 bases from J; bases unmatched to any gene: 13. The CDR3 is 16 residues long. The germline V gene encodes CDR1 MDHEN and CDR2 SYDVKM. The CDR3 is CASKNSGRADPHEQFF. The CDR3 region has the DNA TGTGCCAGCAAAAATAGCGGGAGGGCCGATCCGCATGAGCAGTTCTTC.

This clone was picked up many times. CDR3 DNA: TGTGCCAGCTCACCGGAGGACTCGGGCACAGATACGCAGTATTTT. Protein product: CASSPEDSGTDTQYF. This chain uses TRBV18 with TRBJ2-3; D is perhaps TRBD2 (5 bases). The CDR3 runs 15 residues. Trimming stripped 3 bases from V and 1 base from J, with 11 bases between. Germline CDR1 reads KGHSH; CDR2 reads LQKENI.

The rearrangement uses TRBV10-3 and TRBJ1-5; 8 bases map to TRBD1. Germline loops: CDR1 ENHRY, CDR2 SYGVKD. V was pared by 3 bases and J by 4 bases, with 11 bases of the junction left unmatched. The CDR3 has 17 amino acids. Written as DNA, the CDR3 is TGTGCCATCAGTGACCAACCAAGGACAGGGTCTAATCAGCCCCAGCATTTT. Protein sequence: CAISDQPRTGSNQPQHF.

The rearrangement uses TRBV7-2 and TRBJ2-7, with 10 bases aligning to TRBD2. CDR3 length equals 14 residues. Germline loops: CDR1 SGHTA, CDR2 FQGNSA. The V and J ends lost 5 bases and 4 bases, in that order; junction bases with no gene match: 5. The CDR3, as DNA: TGTGCCAGCAGCCTCGGACTAGCGGAGTACGAGCAGTACTTC. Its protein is CASSLGLAEYEQYF. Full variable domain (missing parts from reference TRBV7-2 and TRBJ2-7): GAGVSQSPSNKVTEKGKDVELRCDPISGHTALYWYRQSLGQGLEFLIYFQGNSAPDKSGLPSDRFSAERTGGSVSTLTIQRTQQEDSAVYLCASSLGLAEYEQYFGPGTRLTVT.

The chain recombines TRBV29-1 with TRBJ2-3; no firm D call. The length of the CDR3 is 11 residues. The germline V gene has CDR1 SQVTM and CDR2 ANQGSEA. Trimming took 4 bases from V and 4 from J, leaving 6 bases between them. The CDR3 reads CSVVIADTQYF. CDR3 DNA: TGCAGCGTTGTAATCGCAGATACGCAGTATTTT.

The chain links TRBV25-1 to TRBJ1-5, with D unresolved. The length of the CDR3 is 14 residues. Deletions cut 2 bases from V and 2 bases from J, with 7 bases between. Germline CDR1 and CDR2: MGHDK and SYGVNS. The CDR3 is CASSETRGNQPQHF. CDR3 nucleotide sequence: TGTGCCAGCAGTGAAACAAGGGGCAATCAGCCCCAGCATTTT.

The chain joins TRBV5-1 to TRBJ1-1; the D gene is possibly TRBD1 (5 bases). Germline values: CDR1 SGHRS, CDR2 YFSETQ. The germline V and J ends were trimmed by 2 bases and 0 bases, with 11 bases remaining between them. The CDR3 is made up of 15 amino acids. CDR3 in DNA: TGCGCCAGCAGCTTCATGAGGGGACTGAACACTGAAGCTTTCTTT. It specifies CASSFMRGLNTEAFF.

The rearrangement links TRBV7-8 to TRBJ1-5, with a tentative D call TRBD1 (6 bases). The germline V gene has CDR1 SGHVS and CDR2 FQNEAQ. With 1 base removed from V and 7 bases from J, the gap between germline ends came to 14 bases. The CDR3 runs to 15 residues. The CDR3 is CASSLGVQGGQPQHF. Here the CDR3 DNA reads TGTGCCAGCAGCTTAGGGGTACAGGGCGGGCAGCCCCAGCATTTT. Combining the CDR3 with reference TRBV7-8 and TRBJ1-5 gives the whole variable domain GAGVSQSPRYKVAKRGQDVALRCDPISGHVSLFWYQQALGQGPEFLTYFQNEAQLDKSGLPSDRFFAERPEGSVSTLKIQRTQQEDSAVYLCASSLGVQGGQPQHFGDGTRLSIL.

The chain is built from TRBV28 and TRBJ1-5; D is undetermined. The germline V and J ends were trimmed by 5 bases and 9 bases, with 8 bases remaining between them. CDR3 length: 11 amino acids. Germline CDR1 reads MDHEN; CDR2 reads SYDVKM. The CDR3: CASSHTRPQHF. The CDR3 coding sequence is TGTGCCAGCAGTCACACTAGGCCCCAGCATTTT.

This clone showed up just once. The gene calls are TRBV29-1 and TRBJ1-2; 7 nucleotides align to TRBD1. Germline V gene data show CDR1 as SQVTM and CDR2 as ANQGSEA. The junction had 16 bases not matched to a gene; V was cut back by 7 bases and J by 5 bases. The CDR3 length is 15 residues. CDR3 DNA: TGCAGCGCCGCCGACAGGGAAGGAAAGTATTATGGCTACACCTTC. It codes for CSAADREGKYYGYTF.

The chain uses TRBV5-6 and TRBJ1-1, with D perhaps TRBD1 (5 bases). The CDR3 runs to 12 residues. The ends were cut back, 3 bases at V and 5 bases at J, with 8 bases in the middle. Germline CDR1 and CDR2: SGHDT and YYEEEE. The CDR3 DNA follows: TGTGCCAGCAGCTCCGGGACGACTGAAGCTTTCTTT. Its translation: CASSSGTTEAFF.

The CDR3 sequence: CASSSASRAGRGYTF. CDR3 DNA sequence: TGCGCCAGCAGCTCCGCCTCACGGGCAGGCCGTGGCTACACCTTC. This chain joins TRBV5-1 and TRBJ1-2; D remains unclear. CDR3 length: 15 residues. V shed 3 bases and J shed 7 bases, with 19 bases lying between them. Per germline, CDR1 SGHRS and CDR2 YFSETQ.

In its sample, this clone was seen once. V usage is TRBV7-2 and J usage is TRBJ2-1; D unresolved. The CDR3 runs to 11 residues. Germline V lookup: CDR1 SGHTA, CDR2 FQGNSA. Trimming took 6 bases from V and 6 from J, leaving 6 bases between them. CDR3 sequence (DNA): TGTGCCAGCAGGCAAAGCAATGAGCAGTTCTTC. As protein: CASRQSNEQFF. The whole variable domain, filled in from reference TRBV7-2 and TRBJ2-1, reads GAGVSQSPSNKVTEKGKDVELRCDPISGHTALYWYRQSLGQGLEFLIYFQGNSAPDKSGLPSDRFSAERTGGSVSTLTIQRTQQEDSAVYLCASRQSNEQFFGPGTRLTVL.

For the CDR3, the DNA is TGTGCCAGCAGTACGGGCGAGCAGCAGTTCTTC. It encodes CASSTGEQQFF. This rearrangement joins TRBV7-3 to TRBJ2-1; no definite D call. V was shortened by 6 bases and J by 11 bases, with 11 bases between the two germline ends. Germline-derived CDR1 and CDR2 are SGHTA and FQGTGA. CDR3 length equals 11 residues.

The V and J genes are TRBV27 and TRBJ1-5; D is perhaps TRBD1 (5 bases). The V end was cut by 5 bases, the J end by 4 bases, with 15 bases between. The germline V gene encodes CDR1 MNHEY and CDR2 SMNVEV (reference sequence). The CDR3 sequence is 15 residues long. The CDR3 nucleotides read TGTGCCAGCAGTATCACCCGGGACCCTAATCAGCCCCAGCATTTT. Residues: CASSITRDPNQPQHF.

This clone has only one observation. The chain's CDR3 is CASSSTRAGLNTGELFF. The CDR3 nucleotides are TGTGCCAGCAGTTCAACAAGAGCGGGACTAAACACCGGGGAGCTGTTTTTT. The gene calls are TRBV27 and TRBJ2-2; 7 bases match TRBD2. The CDR3 runs to 17 residues. With V trimmed by 4 bases and J by 2 bases, 10 bases remained unmatched. Looked up from germline, CDR1 is MNHEY and CDR2 is SMNVEV (reference sequence).

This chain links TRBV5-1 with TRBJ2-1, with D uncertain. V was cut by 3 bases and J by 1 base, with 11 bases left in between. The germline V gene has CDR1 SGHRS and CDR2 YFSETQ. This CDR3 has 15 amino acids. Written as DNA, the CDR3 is TGCGCCAGCAGCTCGGCTGACTGGTCCTACAATGAGCAGTTCTTC. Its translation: CASSSADWSYNEQFF.